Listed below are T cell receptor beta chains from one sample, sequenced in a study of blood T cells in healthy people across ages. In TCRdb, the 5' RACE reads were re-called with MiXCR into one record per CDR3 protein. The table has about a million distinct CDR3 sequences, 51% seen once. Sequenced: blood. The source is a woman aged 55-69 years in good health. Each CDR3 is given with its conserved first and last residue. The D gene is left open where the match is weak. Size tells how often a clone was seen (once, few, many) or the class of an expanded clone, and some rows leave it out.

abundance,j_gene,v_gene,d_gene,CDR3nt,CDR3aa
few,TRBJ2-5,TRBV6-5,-,TGTGCCAGCAGTTCGGGAACCTGGGGGAGTGGATCGGTAGAGACCCAGTACTTC,CASSSGTWGSGSVETQYF
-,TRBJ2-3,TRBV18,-,TGTGCCAGCTCACCAAATGCTCCAGGGGGCACAGATACGCAGTATTTT,CASSPNAPGGTDTQYF
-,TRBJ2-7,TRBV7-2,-,TGTGCCAGCAGCTGGGGAACCGAGCAGTACTTC,CASSWGTEQYF
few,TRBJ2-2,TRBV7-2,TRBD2,TGTGCCAGCAGCCAAAGCGGGAGGGGCACCGGGGAGCTGTTTTTT,CASSQSGRGTGELFF
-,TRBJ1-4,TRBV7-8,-,TGTGCCAGCAGCTTAGTTCCACGGGGAGGTGGGGATGAAAAACTGTTTTTT,CASSLVPRGGGDEKLFF
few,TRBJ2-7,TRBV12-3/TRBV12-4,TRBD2,TGTGCCAGCAGTGACCTCGGCGGGAGTTACGAGCAGTACTTC,CASSDLGGSYEQYF
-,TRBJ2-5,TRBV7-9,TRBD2,TGTGCCAGCAGCCCCCCGACTAGCGGGATCCAAGAGACCCAGTACTTC,CASSPPTSGIQETQYF
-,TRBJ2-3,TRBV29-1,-,TGCAGCGTCGAGAGGCCTGCAGATACGCAGTATTTT,CSVERPADTQYF
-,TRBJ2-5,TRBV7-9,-,TGTGCCAGCAGCTTTAGTGGGCAGACCCAGTACTTC,CASSFSGQTQYF
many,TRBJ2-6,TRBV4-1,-,TGCGCCAGCAGCCAAGTTCGCTCTGGGGCCAACGTCCTGACTTTC,CASSQVRSGANVLTF
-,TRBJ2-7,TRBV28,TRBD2,TGTGCCAGCAGAACGGGACTAGCGGTGGGTGGGGTCTACGAGCAGTACTTC,CASRTGLAVGGVYEQYF
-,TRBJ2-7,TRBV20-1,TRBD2,TGCAGTGCTAGAGCCCCCCACTACTCGGGAGGGGGCGAGCAGTACTTC,CSARAPHYSGGGEQYF
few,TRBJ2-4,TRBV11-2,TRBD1,TGTGCCAGCAGCTTAAGAGGGGGCGTCAAAAACATTCAGTACTTC,CASSLRGGVKNIQYF
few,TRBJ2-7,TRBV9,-,TGTGCCAGCAGCTTGACTCCCCACTACGAGCAGTACTTC,CASSLTPHYEQYF
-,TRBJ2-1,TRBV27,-,TGTGCCAGCAGTCCCCCGGGAGCCCCCTACAATGAGCAGTTCTTC,CASSPPGAPYNEQFF
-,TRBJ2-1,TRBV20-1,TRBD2,TGCAGTGCTAGGCGGCTAGCGGGAGATTTTTTGAATGAGCAGTTCTTC,CSARRLAGDFLNEQFF
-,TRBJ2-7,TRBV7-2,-,TGTGCCAGCAGCTTAGGGGGACCAGCGGTTTACGAGCAGTACTTC,CASSLGGPAVYEQYF
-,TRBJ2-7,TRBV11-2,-,TGTGCCAGCAGCTTAAAAGCGGTCTCCTACGAGCAGTACTTC,CASSLKAVSYEQYF
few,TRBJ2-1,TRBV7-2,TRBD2,TGTGCCAGCAGCTTAGTGGGGACTAGTGTCCCCCAGTTCTTC,CASSLVGTSVPQFF
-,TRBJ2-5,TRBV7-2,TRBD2,TGTGCCAGCAGCTTAAGGTGGCGGGGGGAGACCCAGTACTTC,CASSLRWRGETQYF
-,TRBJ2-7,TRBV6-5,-,TGTGCCAGCAGTTCGGACTTCTCTCCCTACGAGCAGTACTTC,CASSSDFSPYEQYF
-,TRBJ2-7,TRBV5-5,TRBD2,TGTGCCAGCAGCTCCCACGGGACTAGCGGAAACTACGAGCAGTACTTC,CASSSHGTSGNYEQYF
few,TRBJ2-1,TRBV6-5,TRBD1,TGTGCCAGCAGTTACCGGGACAGCTCCTACAATGAGCAGTTCTTC,CASSYRDSSYNEQFF
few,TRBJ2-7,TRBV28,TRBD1,TGTGCCAGCAGTTGGACAGGGTTCGAGCAGTACTTC,CASSWTGFEQYF
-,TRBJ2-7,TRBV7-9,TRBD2,TGTGCCAGCAGCTTAAACGACGGCGGGAGTGGTCCCTACGAGCAGTACTTC,CASSLNDGGSGPYEQYF
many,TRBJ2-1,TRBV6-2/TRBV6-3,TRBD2,TGTGCCAGCAGTAGGACTAGCGGGACCTACAATGAGCAGTTCTTC,CASSRTSGTYNEQFF
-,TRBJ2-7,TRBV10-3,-,TGTGCCATCAGTGAGGCCCTTGGCTCCTACAATGAGCAGTACTTC,CAISEALGSYNEQYF
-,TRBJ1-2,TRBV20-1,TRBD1,TGCAGTGCTAGACAGTTTACCGACAGGGCTCCTAACTATGGCTACACCTTC,CSARQFTDRAPNYGYTF
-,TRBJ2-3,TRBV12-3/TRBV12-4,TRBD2,TGTGCCAGCAGTTGCAGCGGGAAAGCAGATACGCAGTATTTT,CASSCSGKADTQYF
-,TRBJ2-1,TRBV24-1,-,TGTGCCACCAGTGAAACTGGCAGGGACCACGAGCAGTTCTTC,CATSETGRDHEQFF
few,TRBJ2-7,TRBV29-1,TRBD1,TGCAGCGCCATGGACAGGTCGGACGAGCAGTACTTC,CSAMDRSDEQYF
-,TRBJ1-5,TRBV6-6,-,TGTGCCGCCAGGGCTGGCAATCAGCCCCAGCATTTT,CAARAGNQPQHF
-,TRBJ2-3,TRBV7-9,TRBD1,TGTGCCAGCAGCCACCTCCGGGACAGGGGAGGCAAAAGGGAAGATACGCAGTATTTT,CASSHLRDRGGKREDTQYF
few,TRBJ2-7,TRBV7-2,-,TGTGCCAGCAGCCCCTTCAAGTCCTACGAGCAGTACTTC,CASSPFKSYEQYF
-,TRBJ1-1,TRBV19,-,TGTGCCAGTAGCCAACAGCCTTTGAACACTGAAGCTTTCTTT,CASSQQPLNTEAFF
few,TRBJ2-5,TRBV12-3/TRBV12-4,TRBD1,TGTGCCAGCAGCCGCCCCAACCAGGGGGAAGAGACCCAGTACTTC,CASSRPNQGEETQYF
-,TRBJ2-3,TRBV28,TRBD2,TGTGCCAGCAGTGGACAGGAGCGGGAGGGTCTTTTTACAGATACGCAGTATTTT,CASSGQEREGLFTDTQYF
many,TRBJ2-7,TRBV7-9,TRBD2,TGTGCCAGCAGCTTAGAGCGGGGCTCCTACGAGCAGTACTTC,CASSLERGSYEQYF
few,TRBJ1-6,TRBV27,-,TGTGCCAGCACCGCGGGTGTGACTTATAATTCACCCCTCCACTTT,CASTAGVTYNSPLHF
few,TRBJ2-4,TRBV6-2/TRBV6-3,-,TGTGCCAGCAGTTACAGGTTGAACATTCAGTACTTC,CASSYRLNIQYF
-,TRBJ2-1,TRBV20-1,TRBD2,TGCAGTGCTGGACGCCAGGGACTAGCGGGGAAATCCTACAATGAGCAGTTCTTC,CSAGRQGLAGKSYNEQFF
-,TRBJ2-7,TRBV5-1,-,TGCGCCAGCAGCCGCGGAGGAGCCTACGACGAGCAGTACTTC,CASSRGGAYDEQYF
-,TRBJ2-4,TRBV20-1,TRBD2,TGCAGTGCTAGCCCCCCTACTAGCGGGCCGGGGGAGCAGTACTTC,CSASPPTSGPGEQYF
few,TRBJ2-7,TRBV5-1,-,TGCGCCAGCAGAAAGCAAGACTCCGTATTCGAGCAGTACTTC,CASRKQDSVFEQYF
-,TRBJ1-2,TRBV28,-,TGTGCCAGCTCCTTTGAGGGCAGGAGGAACACCTTC,CASSFEGRRNTF
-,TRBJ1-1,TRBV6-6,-,TGTGCCAGCATCCTGACCCAGAACACTGAAGCTTTCTTT,CASILTQNTEAFF
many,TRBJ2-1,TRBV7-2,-,TGTGCCAGCAGCCGGCAGGGGCGTAGTGAGCAGTTCTTC,CASSRQGRSEQFF
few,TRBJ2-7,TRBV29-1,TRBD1,TGCAGCGTTGGTCCGACAGGGGTTGGTTGGCGTGAGCAGTACTTC,CSVGPTGVGWREQYF
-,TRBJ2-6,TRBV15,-,TGTGCCACCAGCAGAGATGGTTGGGGTAACTCTGGGGCCAACGTCCTGACTTTC,CATSRDGWGNSGANVLTF
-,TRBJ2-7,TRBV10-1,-,TGCGCCAGCAGTGAGTCGACGGTAGCTTCCTACGAGCAGTACTTC,CASSESTVASYEQYF
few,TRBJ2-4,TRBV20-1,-,TGCAGTGTTAATAGGAGGGAGCAGTACTTC,CSVNRREQYF
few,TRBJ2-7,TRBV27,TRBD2,TGTGCCAGCAGTTTATGGTCTAGCGGCGACGAGCAGTACTTC,CASSLWSSGDEQYF
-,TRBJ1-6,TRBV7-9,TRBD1,TGTGCCAGCAGGCCGACAGGGGTAAATTCACCCCTCCACTTT,CASRPTGVNSPLHF
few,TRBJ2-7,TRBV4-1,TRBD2,TGCGCCAGCAGCCAGCCTGGTGGGCTAGCGGAGTTTTACGAGCAGTACTTC,CASSQPGGLAEFYEQYF
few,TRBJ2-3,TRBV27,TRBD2,TGTGCCAGCACCGGGAGGGGGAGACCAGATACGCAGTATTTT,CASTGRGRPDTQYF
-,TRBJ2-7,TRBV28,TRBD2,TGTGCCATCACCATGGGGGGGACGTCCTACGAGCAGTACTTC,CAITMGGTSYEQYF
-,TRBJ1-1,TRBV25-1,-,TGTGCCAGCAGTGAATATGGAGGGGCCCGGGACACTGAAGCTTTCTTT,CASSEYGGARDTEAFF
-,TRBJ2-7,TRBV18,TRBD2,TGTGCCAGCTCACCGGTCAGCGGGAGTAGGTCCTACGAGCAGTACTTC,CASSPVSGSRSYEQYF
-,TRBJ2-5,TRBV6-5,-,TGTGCCAGCAGTTACTCTTTATTGCGGGGGCGAGAGACCCAGTACTTC,CASSYSLLRGRETQYF
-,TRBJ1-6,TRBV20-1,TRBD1,TGCAGTGCTCCCTCGACAGGGGTAAATTCACCCCTCCACTTT,CSAPSTGVNSPLHF